Shown below are 8 T cell receptor beta chains from a single sample sequenced in a study of T cell repertoires in cytomegalovirus infection. TCRdb passed the reads through MiXCR, listing each CDR3 protein once. Of 250,000 to 300,000 distinct CDR3 sequences listed, about 20% were seen once; the top ten hold about 21%. Which antigens these TCRs recognize remains unknown. This material consisted of cultured PBMCs, taken from culture after CMV antigen stimulation. These receptors all stem from a human donor in good health (CMV status not recorded). Some clones in this sample may be carry-over from other donors' samples.

V is TRBV6-5 and J is TRBJ2-1, with 10 bases lining up with TRBD2. CDR1 MNHEY and CDR2 SVGAGI come from the germline V gene. Trimming at V came to 5 bases and at J to 4 bases, leaving 5 bases not matched to a gene. The CDR3 totals 15 residues. CDR3 sequence reads: CASSIAGGGYNEQFF. CDR3 nucleotides: TGTGCCAGCAGTATAGCGGGAGGAGGGTACAATGAGCAGTTCTTC.

The chain links TRBV2 to TRBJ1-4; maybe TRBD1 (6 bases). The CDR3 consists of 14 residues. Trimming shortened V by 7 bases and J by 3 bases, and 12 bases separated the two germline ends. Germline CDR1 SNHLY, CDR2 FYNNEI. The CDR3 is CASIWGPANEKLFF. In DNA, the CDR3 is TGTGCCAGCATCTGGGGGCCGGCTAATGAAAAACTGTTTTTT.

The rearrangement links TRBV7-2 to TRBJ2-7, with 10 bases matching TRBD1. Germline-derived CDR1 and CDR2 are SGHTA and FQGNSA. With V trimmed by 1 base and J by 3 bases, 3 bases remained unmatched. The CDR3 covers 15 residues. The CDR3 DNA reads as TGTGCCAGCAGCTTAGGGACAGGGGGTCACTACGAGCAGTACTTC. Residues: CASSLGTGGHYEQYF.

This clonotype was seen at least ten times. The V call is TRBV7-2, the J call TRBJ2-5, with D perhaps TRBD2 (7 bases). The CDR3 runs to 15 residues. V dropped 6 bases and J dropped 5 bases, with 19 bases sitting between them. Looked up from germline, CDR1 is SGHTA and CDR2 is FQGNSA. This CDR3 reads CASRGGGSRYETQYF. The CDR3 nucleotides read TGTGCCAGCAGAGGGGGGGGGAGCCGTTATGAGACCCAGTACTTC.

The chain carries TRBV11-2 and TRBJ1-1, with D maybe TRBD1 (6 bases). This CDR3 contains 15 residues. Germline V CDR1 and CDR2: SGHAT, FQNNGV. Trimming pared 4 bases from V and 4 bases from J, leaving 16 bases between. This chain's CDR3 is CASSSNTGRATEAFF. The CDR3 DNA reads as TGTGCCAGCAGCTCGAACACAGGGAGGGCCACTGAAGCTTTCTTT.

The table lists this clonotype with many counts. The V and J genes are TRBV7-2 and TRBJ2-3; TRBD1 matches at 9 bases. The V gene end was trimmed by 3 bases and the J gene end by 3 bases; junction bases not matched to a gene: 7. The CDR3 runs to 16 residues. Germline loops: CDR1 SGHTA, CDR2 FQGNSA. This chain's CDR3 is CASSFTGTGTTDTQYF. Here the CDR3 DNA reads TGTGCCAGCAGCTTCACCGGGACAGGGACAACAGATACGCAGTATTTT.

In this sample, this clonotype turned up a few times. The chain employs TRBV15 and TRBJ2-1; 9 bases agree with TRBD2. Losses at the gene ends were 1 base for V and 2 bases for J; bases not matched to a gene: 3. Germline values: CDR1 LNHNV, CDR2 YYDKDF (reference sequence). This CDR3 is 16 amino acids long. CDR3 nucleotides: TGTGCCACCAGCAGAGGAGCGGGGGGCCCCTACAATGAGCAGTTCTTC. Protein product: CATSRGAGGPYNEQFF.

This clonotype has only a few counts. V and J are TRBV11-2 and TRBJ2-7, with 8 positions matching TRBD1. The CDR3 has 15 amino acids. The ends lost 5 bases at V and 2 bases at J; junction bases unmatched: 8. From germline, CDR1 is SGHAT and CDR2 FQNNGV. The CDR3 DNA sequence: TGTGCCAGCAGCAGGACAGGGCGGACTACCTACGAGCAGTACTTC. Its translation is CASSRTGRTTYEQYF.